This entry lists 15 T cell receptor beta chains sequenced from one sample in a study of control samples from healthy donors and cancer patients. The data were produced by immunoSEQ multiplex PCR, yet TCRdb's version contains in-frame clones alone and is incomplete. The sample consists of about 150,000 clones, approximately 93% of them appearing once. The sequenced material came from blood. The source is a middle-aged man in good health.

The genes are TRBV10-3 and TRBJ2-7; D is unresolved. The germline V gene encodes CDR1 ENHRY and CDR2 SYGVKD. Trimming took off 8 bases at V and 0 bases at J, with 11 bases between the two ends. The CDR3 is 13 residues long. The CDR3 DNA reads as TGTGCCATCTCCGGTACGAGCTCCTACGAGCAGTACTTC. As protein: CAISGTSSYEQYF.

The V call is TRBV28, the J call TRBJ1-2; D is unclear. V gave up 4 bases and J gave up 2 bases, with 8 bases separating them. This CDR3 has 13 residues. Germline assignment: CDR1 MDHEN and CDR2 SYDVKM. The CDR3 DNA is TGTGCCAGCAGTTCCGGACCGAACTATGGCTACACCTTC. It encodes CASSSGPNYGYTF.

The gene calls are TRBV6-5 and TRBJ1-3; D call uncertain. The V and J ends lost 0 bases and 2 bases respectively, with 8 bases between them. From germline, CDR1 is MNHEY and CDR2 SVGAGI. The CDR3 is 15 amino acids. Here the CDR3 reads CASSYSRWAGNTIYF. CDR3 DNA sequence: TGTGCCAGCAGTTACTCCCGCTGGGCTGGAAACACCATATATTTT.

This sequence joins TRBV5-4 and TRBJ2-7; the D gene is possibly TRBD1 (6 bases). Germline loops: CDR1 SGHNT, CDR2 YYREEE (reference sequence). V dropped 7 bases and J dropped 0 bases, with 14 bases sitting between them. The CDR3 extends over 14 amino acids. The CDR3 nucleotides are TGTGCCAGCCGCCAGGGGCAGGGCTCCTACGAGCAGTACTTC. It encodes CASRQGQGSYEQYF.

CDR3: CAWGGRQGTTNEKLFF. CDR3 nucleotides: TGTGCCTGGGGGGGGAGGCAGGGGACAACTAATGAAAAACTGTTTTTT. The rearrangement joins TRBV30 to TRBJ1-4; possible D gene TRBD1, 6 bases. The CDR3 runs 16 residues. V lost 5 bases, J lost 0 bases, and 16 bases lay in between. The germline CDR1 and CDR2 sequences are GTSNPN and SVGIG (reference sequence).

The chain couples TRBV3-1 (or the pseudogene TRBV3-2) to TRBJ2-3, with D perhaps TRBD2 (6 bases). The germline V gene has CDR1 LGHDT and CDR2 YNNKEL (reference sequence). Trimming took off 4 bases at V and 6 bases at J, with 11 bases between the two ends. The CDR3 is made up of 13 amino acids. CDR3 protein: CASSPGGVDTQYF. The CDR3 coding sequence is TGTGCCAGCAGCCCCGGGGGTGTCGATACGCAGTATTTT.

The chain is built from TRBV5-1 and TRBJ2-3, with 9 bases that match TRBD1. V dropped 7 bases and J dropped 4; count of bases not matched to a gene: 10. Germline loops: CDR1 SGHRS, CDR2 YFSETQ. This CDR3 region has 15 residues. The DNA of the CDR3 is TGCGCCAGCGGCGCCGGGACAGGGCGTGCAGATACGCAGTATTTT. This codes for CASGAGTGRADTQYF.

V and J are TRBV6-5 and TRBJ1-1; 9 bases are shared with TRBD1. The V gene's germline CDR1 is MNHEY and CDR2 SVGAGI. The CDR3 is 15 residues long. V trimming: 2 bases; J trimming: 1 base; junction bases outside the gene matches: 2. As DNA, the CDR3 is TGTGCCAGCAGTTACGGGGGACAGGGGAACACTGAAGCTTTCTTT. Its translation: CASSYGGQGNTEAFF.

This chain links TRBV6-5 with TRBJ1-1; a weak D match, TRBD1 (6 bases). The CDR3 loop spans 14 amino acids. Germline values: CDR1 MNHEY, CDR2 SVGAGI. Between the trimmed V and J ends, which lost 2 bases and 4 bases, there was a span of 11 bases. Written as DNA, the CDR3 is TGTGCCAGCAGTTACGAGGGGGTTGGCACTGAAGCTTTCTTT. Translation: CASSYEGVGTEAFF.

The rearrangement joins TRBV29-1 to TRBJ2-7; 7 nucleotides align to TRBD1. The germline CDR1 and CDR2 sequences are SQVTM and ANQGSEA. V lost 3 bases and J lost 1; bases outside the gene matches: 3. This CDR3 spans 13 amino acids. The CDR3 region is CSVEAGGSYEQYF. The CDR3 DNA reads as TGCAGCGTTGAGGCAGGGGGATCCTACGAGCAGTACTTC.

To note about this clone: Other DNA sequences within the sample encode an identical CDR3. The rearrangement links TRBV6-2 or TRBV6-3 to TRBJ2-7, with TRBD1 as a possible D gene (5 bases). Per the germline V gene, CDR1 is MNHEY and CDR2 is SVGEGT. The CDR3 loop spans 15 amino acids. Trimming removed 2 bases from V and 0 bases from J, with 11 bases in between. CDR3 loop: CASSYTQDTSYEQYF. In DNA, the CDR3 is TGTGCCAGCAGTTACACCCAGGACACCTCCTACGAGCAGTACTTC.

J is TRBJ1-6 and V is TRBV5-6; D unclear. This CDR3 region has 16 residues. V was cut by 4 bases and J by 0 bases, with 11 bases left in between. Per the germline V gene, CDR1 is SGHDT and CDR2 is YYEEEE. Here the CDR3 DNA reads TGTGCCAGCAGCCCCTACGGGAGCTCCTATAATTCACCCCTCCACTTT. Encoded protein: CASSPYGSSYNSPLHF.

This rearrangement joins TRBV6-1 to TRBJ1-1, with 8 bases matching TRBD1. The germline V gene has CDR1 MNHNS and CDR2 SASEGT. V shed 3 bases and J 11 bases; nucleotides not matched to a gene: 11. This CDR3 region has 14 residues. The CDR3 DNA reads as TGTGCCAGCAGTGACGACAGGGGCCTGCTCCGGGCTTTCTTT. Protein product: CASSDDRGLLRAFF.

The V and J genes are TRBV5-6 and TRBJ2-1, with a tentative D call TRBD1 (6 bases). The CDR3 is 14 residues long. CDR1 SGHDT and CDR2 YYEEEE come from the germline V gene. Trimming removed 0 bases from V and 12 bases from J, with 16 bases in between. CDR3 residues: CASSLGMTGRGQFF. DNA of the CDR3: TGTGCCAGCAGCTTGGGGATGACAGGTCGAGGGCAGTTCTTC.

The V gene is TRBV9, the J gene TRBJ1-4; tentatively, D is TRBD1 (5 bases). This CDR3 is built from 15 residues. The germline V and J ends were trimmed by 3 bases and 7 bases, with 16 bases remaining between them. CDR1 and CDR2 (germline): SGDLS, YYNGEE. The CDR3 DNA sequence: TGTGCCAGCAGCGCGCAACACGGGGCCCCTGAAAAACTGTTTTTT. Amino acids: CASSAQHGAPEKLFF.